This is a list of T cell receptor beta chains from one sample in a study of cytomegalovirus exposure and HLA in healthy donors. The method was immunoSEQ multiplex PCR; TCRdb's version includes in-frame clones alone and lacks a portion of them. The sample includes under 200,000 clones, 86% of them seen just once. Material for sequencing was PBMCs. All receptors come from a woman aged 30 to 39 in good health and CMV-seronegative. Each CDR3 is given without its conserved first and last residue. Fields, in order: V gene, CDR3 protein.

TRBV27 ASSFWRGNTGELF
TRBV5-6 ASIYSGVDGYT
TRBV7-2 ASSHLSGRTDTQY
TRBV6-5 ASSKTGEGEQF
TRBV11-2 ASSFLAGGTDTQY
TRBV6-1 ASSRDGNTIY
TRBV2 ASSLWDLPYEQY
TRBV2 ASSEISLNLRPQH
TRBV19 ASMGQANYGYT
TRBV7-2 ASSLGLGRYTQY
TRBV6-5 ASSYSGDGETQY
TRBV19 ASSILKLDGYT
TRBV19 ASRKRTGEAGELF
TRBV4-3 ASSQGVGANVLT
TRBV10-1 ASSDLAGAFIRF
TRBV11-2 ASSFPLSAAPRAEQY
TRBV2 ASFPAGADTQY
TRBV6-1 ASSVVRTQNYGYT
TRBV4-3 ASSQDGGDTQY
TRBV6-1 ASSEAWAAGYEQY